Listed here are 24 T cell receptor beta chains from one sample, sequenced in a study of blood T cell repertoires in COVID-19. Some clones are missing from TCRdb's copy, which holds only in-frame ones; the method was immunoSEQ multiplex PCR. The table has about 120,000 clones, over 75% seen once. Sample: peripheral blood. These receptors were taken from a man aged 60-69 years with acute or convalescent COVID-19.

The chain joins TRBV14 to TRBJ2-5, with 7 bases identical to TRBD1. Germline V CDR1 and CDR2: SGHDN, FVKESK. This CDR3 region has 14 residues. The V gene end was trimmed by 4 bases and the J gene end by 2 bases; junction bases not matched to a gene: 4. This chain's CDR3 is CASSPGTVQETQYF. The CDR3, as DNA: TGTGCCAGCAGCCCCGGGACAGTTCAAGAGACCCAGTACTTC.

The chain joins TRBV19 to TRBJ2-5; 7 bases map to TRBD1. CDR3 length: 14 amino acids. CDR1 is LNHDA, CDR2 SQIVND, per germline (reference sequence). Germline trimming cut 8 bases from V and 1 base from J; bases unmatched to any gene: 7. The DNA of the CDR3 is TGTGCCAGTGGCCCTGGGACAGTCCAAGAGACCCAGTACTTC. Translating gives CASGPGTVQETQYF. Filled out from reference TRBV19 and TRBJ2-5, the complete variable domain reads DGGITQSPKYLFRKEGQNVTLSCEQNLNHDAMYWYRQDPGQGLRLIYYSQIVNDFQKGDIAEGYSVSREKKESFPLTVTSAQKNPTAFYLCASGPGTVQETQYFGPGTRLLVL.

Concerning this clone itself: The junction does not match germline at one end; this may be a read error. The rearrangement links TRBV4-3 to TRBJ2-7; possibly TRBD2 for D (5 bases). Germline CDR1 LGHNA, CDR2 YSLEER. The CDR3 loop spans 13 amino acids. The CDR3 reads CASSQDRRRRSNF. The CDR3 DNA reads as TGCGCCAGCAGCCAAGATCGGAGACGGAGGTCGAACTTC.

V gene TRBV28 combines with J gene TRBJ1-4; D remains ambiguous. There are 14 residues in the CDR3. Trimming shortened V by 4 bases and J by 6 bases, and 12 bases separated the two germline ends. Per the germline V gene, CDR1 is MDHEN and CDR2 is SYDVKM. CDR3 bases: TGTGCCAGCAGTTCCTGGGAGGGCCATGAAAAACTGTTTTTT. This codes for CASSSWEGHEKLFF. Drawing the rest from reference TRBV28 and TRBJ1-4, the complete variable domain is DVKVTQSSRYLVKRTGEKVFLECVQDMDHENMFWYRQDPGLGLRLIYFSYDVKMKEKGDIPEGYSVSREKKERFSLILESASTNQTSMYLCASSSWEGHEKLFFGSGTQLSVL.

The J gene is TRBJ2-3, the V gene TRBV19; 8 positions agree with TRBD1. V lost 5 bases and J lost 5; bases outside the gene matches: 6. The length of the CDR3 is 14 residues. Germline CDR1 LNHDA, CDR2 SQIVND (reference sequence). The CDR3 region is CASSFQQGVDTQYF. CDR3 DNA sequence: TGTGCCAGTAGTTTCCAACAGGGGGTAGATACGCAGTATTTT.

This clone was counted a few times. This chain's CDR3 is CASSVGQDNEQFF. CDR3 DNA: TGTGCCAGCAGTGTCGGACAAGACAATGAGCAGTTCTTC. The chain combines TRBV11-3 with TRBJ2-1; the D gene is possibly TRBD1 (5 bases). The V gene lost 6 bases and the J gene lost 5 bases, with 11 bases spanning the gap. CDR3 length: 13 residues. Germline CDR1 and CDR2: SGHNT and YENEEA.

The J gene is TRBJ1-1, the V gene TRBV30, with a possible D match to TRBD1 (5 bases). The germline gives CDR1 GTSNPN, CDR2 SVGIG (reference sequence). Trimming pared 4 bases from V and 7 bases from J, leaving 10 bases between. The CDR3 is 11 amino acids. The CDR3 nucleotides are TGTGCCTGGACAGGGTATGGTGAAGCTTTCTTT. This gives the protein CAWTGYGEAFF.

The J gene is TRBJ1-5, the V gene TRBV21-1; the tabulated D call, TRBD1, remains unverified against the DNA. TRBV21-1 is a pseudogene. This CDR3 comprises 17 residues. The CDR3 nucleotides are TGTGCCAGCAGCAAAGCGCGGACAAGTAGGGCCAATCAGCCCCAGCATTTT. Translating gives CASSKARTSRANQPQHF.

V is TRBV9 and J is TRBJ2-2; a weak D match, TRBD2 (6 bases). Germline-derived CDR1 and CDR2 are SGDLS and YYNGEE. The CDR3 loop spans 13 amino acids. The germline V and J ends were trimmed by 5 bases and 1 base, with 6 bases remaining between them. DNA for the CDR3: TGTGCCAGCAGGGAGGGGAACACCGGGGAGCTGTTTTTT. Its protein is CASREGNTGELFF.

The chain couples TRBV7-2 to TRBJ1-1, with D tentatively TRBD1 (5 bases). V was shortened by 1 base and J by 0 bases, with 9 bases between the two germline ends. The germline gives CDR1 SGHTA, CDR2 FQGNSA. The CDR3 runs 15 residues. CDR3 sequence: CASSLGNRLNTEAFF. The CDR3 DNA is TGTGCCAGCAGCTTAGGAAACAGGCTGAACACTGAAGCTTTCTTT.

In this sample, this clone turned up once. V and J are TRBV3-1 (or the pseudogene TRBV3-2) and TRBJ2-2; 7 bases fit TRBD1. The CDR3 covers 17 residues. Germline lookup yields CDR1 LGHDT and CDR2 YNNKEL (reference sequence). V shed 3 bases, J shed 3 bases, and the junction held 10 bases outside the gene matches. CDR3: CASSHLVRTGDTGELFF. CDR3 nucleotides: TGTGCCAGCAGCCATCTCGTACGGACAGGCGACACCGGGGAGCTGTTTTTT.

CDR3 sequence reads: CASSIDRDSRSSGNTIYF. The CDR3 nucleotides are TGTGCCAGTAGTATAGATCGGGACAGTAGGAGCTCTGGAAACACCATATATTTT. This chain joins TRBV19 and TRBJ1-3; 7 nucleotides line up with TRBD1. Trimming cost V 0 bases and J 0 bases; bases outside gene matches: 8. The CDR3 length is 18 residues. Germline V gives CDR1 LNHDA, CDR2 SQIVND (reference sequence).

The rearrangement joins TRBV7-2 to TRBJ2-7, with D maybe TRBD1 (5 bases). V was trimmed by 2 bases and J by 3 bases, leaving 11 bases between them. Germline V gene lookup returns CDR1 SGHTA and CDR2 FQGNSA. The CDR3 consists of 14 residues. The CDR3 region has the DNA TGTGCCAGCAGCTTATCCAGGGTAAGCTACGAGCAGTACTTC. It is translated as CASSLSRVSYEQYF. The variable domain in full, with the rest retrieved from reference TRBV7-2 and TRBJ2-7, is GAGVSQSPSNKVTEKGKDVELRCDPISGHTALYWYRQSLGQGLEFLIYFQGNSAPDKSGLPSDRFSAERTGGSVSTLTIQRTQQEDSAVYLCASSLSRVSYEQYFGPGTRLTVT.

This clone has ten or more counts. The rearrangement links TRBV28 to TRBJ2-3; TRBD2 matches at 7 bases. J was trimmed by 5 bases and V by 6 bases; bases with no gene match: 8. CDR3 length equals 14 residues. CDR1 is MDHEN and CDR2 is SYDVKM in the germline V gene. The CDR3 DNA sequence: TGTGCCAGCAGCCCTCTAGCGGAGGGAGATACGCAGTATTTT. Translating it yields CASSPLAEGDTQYF.

The CDR3 DNA sequence: TGTGCCAGCAGCCAATCGTCGGGGGTCGAGCAGTACTTC. It codes for CASSQSSGVEQYF. This sequence joins TRBV16 and TRBJ2-7; tentative D call: TRBD2 (6 bases). The V gene's germline CDR1 is KGHSY and CDR2 FQNENV. The CDR3 has 13 residues. V was pared by 0 bases and J by 6 bases, with 9 bases between.

CDR3: CASSVLDRERSPLHF. The CDR3 DNA is TGTGCCAGCAGCGTACTCGATCGGGAGAGGTCACCCCTCCACTTT. V is TRBV9 and J is TRBJ1-6; D is undetermined. The CDR3 totals 15 residues. Trimming removed 1 base from V and 10 bases from J, with 15 bases in between. From germline, CDR1 is SGDLS and CDR2 YYNGEE.

The rearrangement links TRBV5-4 to TRBJ2-3; TRBD2 matches at 11 bases. Trimming removed 2 bases from V and 2 bases from J; junction bases left unmatched: 7. Germline CDR1 SGHNT, CDR2 YYREEE (reference sequence). The CDR3 extends over 17 amino acids. CDR3 in amino acids: CASSFGASGRNTDTQYF. As DNA, the CDR3 is TGTGCCAGCAGCTTCGGGGCTAGCGGGAGGAACACAGATACGCAGTATTTT. The full variable domain, completed using reference TRBV5-4 and TRBJ2-3, is ETGVTQSPTHLIKTRGQQVTLRCSSQSGHNTVSWYQQALGQGPQFIFQYYREEENGRGNFPPRFSGLQFPNYSSELNVNALELDDSALYLCASSFGASGRNTDTQYFGPGTRLTVL.

J is TRBJ1-2 and V is TRBV19; D is ambiguous. Trimming removed 5 bases from V and 13 bases from J, with 17 bases in between. The CDR3 sequence is 12 residues long. CDR1 and CDR2 from the germline V gene are LNHDA and SQIVND (reference sequence). In DNA, the CDR3 is TGTGCCAGTAGTCCCACAGCAACCTCGGTCACCTTC. Translating it yields CASSPTATSVTF. The entire variable domain, with the rest obtained from reference TRBV19 and TRBJ1-2, is as follows: DGGITQSPKYLFRKEGQNVTLSCEQNLNHDAMYWYRQDPGQGLRLIYYSQIVNDFQKGDIAEGYSVSREKKESFPLTVTSAQKNPTAFYLCASSPTATSVTFGSGTRLTVV.

This clone was counted between two and nine times. The genes are TRBV24-1 and TRBJ2-1; D remains ambiguous. Germline V gene lookup returns CDR1 KGHDR and CDR2 SFDVKD. Trimming shortened V by 3 bases and J by 4 bases, and 6 bases separated the two germline ends. The CDR3 loop spans 13 amino acids. The CDR3 sequence is CATSDPGYNEQFF. CDR3 nucleotide sequence: TGTGCCACCAGTGATCCAGGTTACAATGAGCAGTTCTTC.

The V call is TRBV7-9, the J call TRBJ2-3, with TRBD2 as a possible D gene (5 bases). V lost 6 bases and J lost 2, with 15 bases in between. CDR1 SEHNR and CDR2 FQNEAQ come from the germline V gene (reference sequence). The CDR3 extends over 15 amino acids. The CDR3 bases are TGTGCCAGCAGACCCGGGGTGGGGATCACAGATACGCAGTATTTT. It codes for CASRPGVGITDTQYF.

The chain carries TRBV28 and TRBJ1-4, with no clear D. CDR3 length: 13 residues. Trimming pared 2 bases from V and 7 bases from J, leaving 8 bases between. CDR1 is MDHEN and CDR2 is SYDVKM in the germline V gene. CDR3 sequence reads: CASSLRTPEKLFF. DNA for the CDR3: TGTGCCAGCAGTTTAAGGACTCCTGAAAAACTGTTTTTT.

The chain joins TRBV9 to TRBJ2-1; 12 bases fit TRBD1. The CDR3 length is 12 residues. V trimming: 7 bases; J trimming: 8 bases; junction bases outside the gene matches: 1. Germline loops: CDR1 SGDLS, CDR2 YYNGEE. The CDR3 protein is CASGTGGYEQFF. CDR3 in DNA: TGTGCCAGCGGGACAGGGGGCTATGAGCAGTTCTTC. The full variable domain, with the rest looked up from reference TRBV9 and TRBJ2-1, is DSGVTQTPKHLITATGQRVTLRCSPRSGDLSVYWYQQSLDQGLQFLIQYYNGEERAKGNILERFSAQQFPDLHSELNLSSLELGDSALYFCASGTGGYEQFFGPGTRLTVL.

The chain carries TRBV6-6 and TRBJ2-1; D is perhaps TRBD1 (6 bases). Per germline, CDR1 MNHNY and CDR2 SVGAGI (reference sequence). V lost 5 bases and J 0 bases, leaving 11 bases between the germline ends. The CDR3 has 15 amino acids. The CDR3 DNA is TGTGCCAGCAGTCGTACAGGGCGCTCCTACAATGAGCAGTTCTTC. Amino acids: CASSRTGRSYNEQFF.

V is TRBV7-9 and J is TRBJ2-2, with 12 bases aligning to TRBD2. Trimming removed 3 bases from V and 7 bases from J; junction bases left unmatched: 3. Germline V gene sequence: CDR1 SEHNR, CDR2 FQNEAQ (reference sequence). The CDR3 sequence is 15 residues long. The CDR3 protein is CASSLTSGSIGELFF. CDR3 sequence (DNA): TGTGCCAGCAGCTTGACTAGCGGGAGTATCGGGGAGCTGTTTTTT. Filled out from reference TRBV7-9 and TRBJ2-2, the complete variable domain reads DTGVSQNPRHKITKRGQNVTFRCDPISEHNRLYWYRQTLGQGPEFLTYFQNEAQLEKSRLLSDRFSAERPKGSFSTLEIQRTEQGDSAMYLCASSLTSGSIGELFFGEGSRLTVL.